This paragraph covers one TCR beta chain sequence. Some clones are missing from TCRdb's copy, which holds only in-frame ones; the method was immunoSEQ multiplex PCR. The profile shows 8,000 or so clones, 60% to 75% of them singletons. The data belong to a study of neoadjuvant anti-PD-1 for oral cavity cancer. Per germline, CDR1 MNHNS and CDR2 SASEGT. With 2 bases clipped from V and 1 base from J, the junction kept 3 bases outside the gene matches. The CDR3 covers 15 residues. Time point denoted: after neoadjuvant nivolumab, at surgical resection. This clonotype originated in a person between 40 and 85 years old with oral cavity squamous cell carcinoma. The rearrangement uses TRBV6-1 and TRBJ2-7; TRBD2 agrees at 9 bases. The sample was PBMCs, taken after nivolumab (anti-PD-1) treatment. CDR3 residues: CASSERLAGSYEQYF. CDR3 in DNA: TGTGCCAGCAGTGAACGGCTAGCGGGGTCCTACGAGCAGTACTTC.